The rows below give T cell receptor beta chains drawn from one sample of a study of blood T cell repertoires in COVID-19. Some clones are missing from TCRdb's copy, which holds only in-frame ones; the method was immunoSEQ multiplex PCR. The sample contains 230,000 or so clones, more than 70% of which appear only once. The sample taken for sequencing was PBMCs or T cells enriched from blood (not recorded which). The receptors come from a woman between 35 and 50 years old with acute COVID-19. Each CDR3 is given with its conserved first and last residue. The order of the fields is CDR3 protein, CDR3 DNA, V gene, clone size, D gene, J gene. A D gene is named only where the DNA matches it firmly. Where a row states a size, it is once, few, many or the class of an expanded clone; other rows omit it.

CASLKPGQTYNEQFF TGTGCCAGCCTAAAACCGGGACAGACTTACAATGAGCAGTTCTTC TRBV18 NA TRBD1 TRBJ2-1
CASSHIADSSYNEQFF TGTGCCAGCAGCCACATAGCGGATAGCTCCTACAATGAGCAGTTCTTC TRBV4-2 NA NA TRBJ2-1
CASSKRTDTQYF TGTGCCAGCAGCAAGAGGACAGATACGCAGTATTTT TRBV12-3/TRBV12-4 NA NA TRBJ2-3
CASSVGGDNEQFF TGTGCCAGCAGCGTAGGGGGGGATAATGAGCAGTTCTTC TRBV9 NA NA TRBJ2-1
CASSIVDSSYEQYF TGTGCCAGTAGTATAGTCGACAGCTCCTACGAGCAGTACTTC TRBV19 NA NA TRBJ2-7
CASSWTATGTYEQYF TGTGCCAGCAGCTGGACGGCGACAGGAACCTACGAGCAGTACTTC TRBV7-9 NA NA TRBJ2-7
CASSFGGIQPQHF TGTGCCAGCAGTTTCGGGGGAATTCAGCCCCAGCATTTT TRBV12-3/TRBV12-4 NA NA TRBJ1-5
CSASLYRGSLSSYNEQFF TGCAGTGCTAGTCTGTATCGGGGGAGCCTGAGCTCCTACAATGAGCAGTTCTTC TRBV20-1 NA NA TRBJ2-1
CASSLGGSKGYGYTF TGTGCCAGCAGCCTTGGCGGGTCTAAGGGCTATGGCTACACCTTC TRBV27 NA NA TRBJ1-2
CASIPSEGAGAFF TGTGCCAGCATCCCCTCGGAGGGGGCGGGAGCTTTCTTT TRBV5-4 NA TRBD1 TRBJ1-1
CASSPRDSHYNEQFF TGCGCCAGCAGCCCGCGGGACTCCCACTACAATGAGCAGTTCTTC TRBV4-1 NA NA TRBJ2-1
CASRSGGVWHNEQFF TGCGCCAGCAGGAGCGGGGGGGTTTGGCACAATGAGCAGTTCTTC TRBV5-1 NA TRBD2 TRBJ2-1
CASSMRVETQYF TGTGCCAGCAGTATGAGGGTGGAGACCCAGTACTTC TRBV6-2/TRBV6-3 NA NA TRBJ2-5
CASSSWTSGLVETQYF TGTGCCAGCAGTTCTTGGACTAGCGGCCTCGTAGAGACCCAGTACTTC TRBV27 NA TRBD2 TRBJ2-5
CASSLERGSNTEAFF TGTGCCAGCAGCTTGGAAAGGGGATCGAACACTGAAGCTTTCTTT TRBV7-9 once NA TRBJ1-1
CASSQDGPSGGAGNEQFF TGCGCCAGCAGCCAAGATGGACCTAGCGGGGGGGCAGGCAATGAGCAGTTCTTC TRBV4-1 NA TRBD2 TRBJ2-1
CASSLAGGRGYTF TGTGCCAGCAGCTTGGCAGGGGGCAGGGGCTACACCTTC TRBV5-4 NA TRBD1 TRBJ1-2
CASSLGYRTGLSPLHF TGTGCCAGCAGCTTAGGATATCGGACAGGGCTCTCACCCCTCCACTTT TRBV7-9 NA TRBD1 TRBJ1-6
CASSPGQGGEKLFF TGCGCCAGCAGCCCCGGACAGGGTGGTGAAAAACTGTTTTTT TRBV4-3 NA TRBD1 TRBJ1-4
CASSQDRAGAGNYGYTF TGTGCCAGCAGCCAAGATAGGGCAGGGGCCGGGAACTATGGCTACACCTTC TRBV3-1/TRBV3-2 NA NA TRBJ1-2
CASSLVQGEKLFF TGTGCCAGCAGCTTGGTACAGGGGGAAAAACTGTTTTTT TRBV5-4 NA TRBD1 TRBJ1-4
CASSIQGVYTDTQYF TGTGCCAGCAGTATTCAGGGGGTTTACACAGATACGCAGTATTTT TRBV27 NA TRBD1 TRBJ2-3
CASRIDRAGGYTF TGTGCCAGCAGAATAGACAGGGCGGGTGGCTACACCTTC TRBV2 NA TRBD1 TRBJ1-2
CASSLREALRTDTQYF TGTGCCAGCAGCTTGAGAGAAGCGCTACGCACAGATACGCAGTATTTT TRBV11-2 NA NA TRBJ2-3
CASSLVPGGNTEAFF TGCGCCAGCAGCTTGGTTCCGGGGGGAAACACTGAAGCTTTCTTT TRBV5-1 NA NA TRBJ1-1
CASSVHTGTALSPLHF TGTGCCAGCAGCGTCCATACCGGGACAGCTCTTTCACCCCTCCACTTT TRBV9 NA TRBD1 TRBJ1-6
CASTDGPQETQYF TGTGCCAGCACCGATGGGCCACAAGAGACCCAGTACTTC TRBV2 once NA TRBJ2-5
CASSPGLGRETQYF TGCGCCAGCAGCCCCGGGCTGGGGAGAGAGACCCAGTACTTC TRBV5-1 NA NA TRBJ2-5
CASSLGGTRVNEQFF TGTGCCAGCAGCTTAGGCGGGACTAGGGTCAATGAGCAGTTCTTC TRBV7-2 NA TRBD2 TRBJ2-1
CASSYYLAGRAGELFF TGTGCCAGCAGTTATTATCTGGCGGGGAGAGCCGGGGAGCTGTTTTTT TRBV6-2/TRBV6-3 few NA TRBJ2-2
CASSLATGNQPQHF TGTGCCAGCAGCTTGGCGACGGGAAATCAGCCCCAGCATTTT TRBV5-6 NA NA TRBJ1-5
CASRFLTGGLSTDTQYF TGTGCCAGCAGATTCCTTACGGGGGGGCTTAGCACAGATACGCAGTATTTT TRBV2 once TRBD2 TRBJ2-3